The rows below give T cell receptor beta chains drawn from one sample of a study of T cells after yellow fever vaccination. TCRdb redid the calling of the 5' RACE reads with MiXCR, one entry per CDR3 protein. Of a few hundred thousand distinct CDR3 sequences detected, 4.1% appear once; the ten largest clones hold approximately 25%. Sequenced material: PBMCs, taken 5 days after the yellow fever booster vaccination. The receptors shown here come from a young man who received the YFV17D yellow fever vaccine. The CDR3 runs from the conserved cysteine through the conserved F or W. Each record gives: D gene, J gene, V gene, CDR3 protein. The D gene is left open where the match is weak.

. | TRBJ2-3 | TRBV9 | CASSSHLSHSTDTQYF
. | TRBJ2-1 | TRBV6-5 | CASSNWGNEQFF
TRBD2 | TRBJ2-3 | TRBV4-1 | CASSQRSAGESLDTQYF
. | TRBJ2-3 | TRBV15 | CATSGGLAGNENTQYF
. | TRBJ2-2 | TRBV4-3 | CASSQDSKGWDTGELFF
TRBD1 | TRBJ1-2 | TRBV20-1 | CSAREAGTGPGYTF
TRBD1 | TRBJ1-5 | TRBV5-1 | CASSSGTGRNQPQHF
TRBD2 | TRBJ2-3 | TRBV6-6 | CASSYGASGGPGLDTQYF
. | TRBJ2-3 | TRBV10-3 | CAISESPRDTQYF
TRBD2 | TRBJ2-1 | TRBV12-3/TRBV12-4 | CASSTLAGGRDEQFF
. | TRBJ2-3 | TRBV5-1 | CASSLSAGRDTQYF
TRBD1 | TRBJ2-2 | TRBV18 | CASRDLTGAIGELFF
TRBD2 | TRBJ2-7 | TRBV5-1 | CASSLLSGGTYEQYF
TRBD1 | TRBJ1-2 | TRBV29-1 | CSVSRGPENTF
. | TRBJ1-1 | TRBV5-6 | CASSTTGGADTEAFF
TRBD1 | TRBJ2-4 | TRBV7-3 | CASSARGGSAKNIQYF
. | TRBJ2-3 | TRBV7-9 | CASSPDSGLTDTQYF
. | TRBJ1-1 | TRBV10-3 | CAIRGTPNTEAFF
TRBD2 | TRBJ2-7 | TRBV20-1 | CSASSSGGTAYEQYF
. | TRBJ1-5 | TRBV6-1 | CASGTIGQPQHF
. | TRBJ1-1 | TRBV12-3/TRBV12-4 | CASSLSGAGAFF
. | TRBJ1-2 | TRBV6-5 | CASSPGPYSGYTF
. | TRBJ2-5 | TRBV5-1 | CASSSQGGEETQYF
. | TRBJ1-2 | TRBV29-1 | CSVGGNGYTF
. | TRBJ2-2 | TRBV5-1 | CASRTQDSTGELFF
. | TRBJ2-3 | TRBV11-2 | CASSRGDDVGGVLFRTSTDTQYF
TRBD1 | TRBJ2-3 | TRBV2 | CASTPRQGELADTQYF
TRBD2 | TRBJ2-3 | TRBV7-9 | CASSSTSGGARDTQYF
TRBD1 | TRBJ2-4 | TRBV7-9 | CASRAGSGGIQYF
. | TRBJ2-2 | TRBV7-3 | CASSLSGELFF
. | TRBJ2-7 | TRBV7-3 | CASSLFTGHEQYF
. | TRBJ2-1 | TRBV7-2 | CASSRTEYNEQFF
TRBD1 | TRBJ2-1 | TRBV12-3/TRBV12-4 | CASSSKFRDRGEYSNEQFF
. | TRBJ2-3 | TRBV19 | CASSIMGDTDTQYF
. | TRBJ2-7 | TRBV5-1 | CASSLEGRASYEQYF
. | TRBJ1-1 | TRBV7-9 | CASSQNRYALNTEAFF
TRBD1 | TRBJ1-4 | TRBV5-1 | CASSLGTGNEKLFF
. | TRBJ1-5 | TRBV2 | CASSPDRYQPQHF
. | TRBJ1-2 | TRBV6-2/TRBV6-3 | CASSRPPRYGYTF
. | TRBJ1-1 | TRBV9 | CASSVAQYPDIAFF
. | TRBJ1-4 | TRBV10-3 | CAIRRGATNEKLFF
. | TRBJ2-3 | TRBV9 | CASSARTLTDTQYF
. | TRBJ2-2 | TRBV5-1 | CATNRDPGELFF
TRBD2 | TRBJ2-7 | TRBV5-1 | CASSLYPPGGREVYYEQYF
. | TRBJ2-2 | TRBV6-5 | CASSYGAGTGELFF
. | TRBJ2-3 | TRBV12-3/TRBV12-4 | CADRTSSTDTQYF
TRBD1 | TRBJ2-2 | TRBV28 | CASSAAPGQGTGELFF
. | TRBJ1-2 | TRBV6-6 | CASSAALTGGYTF
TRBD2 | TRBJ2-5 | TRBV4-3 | CASSQGAGTSQETQYF
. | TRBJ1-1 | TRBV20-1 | CSATRGASEAFF
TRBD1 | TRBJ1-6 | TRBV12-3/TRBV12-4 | CASSKTGGISPLHF
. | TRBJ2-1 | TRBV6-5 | CASSYGRGEQFF
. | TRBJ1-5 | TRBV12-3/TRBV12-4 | CASVGGASSNQPQHF
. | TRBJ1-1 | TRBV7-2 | CASSLMRAEAFF
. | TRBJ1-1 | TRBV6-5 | CASSSVRAEAFF